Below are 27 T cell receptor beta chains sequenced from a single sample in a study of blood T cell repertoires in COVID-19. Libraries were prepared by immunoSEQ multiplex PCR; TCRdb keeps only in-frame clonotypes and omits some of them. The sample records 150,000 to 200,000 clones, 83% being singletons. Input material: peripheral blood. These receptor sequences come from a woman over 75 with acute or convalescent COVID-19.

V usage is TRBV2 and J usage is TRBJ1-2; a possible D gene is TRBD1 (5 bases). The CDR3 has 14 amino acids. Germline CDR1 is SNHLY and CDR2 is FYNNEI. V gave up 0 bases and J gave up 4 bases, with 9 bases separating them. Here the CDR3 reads CASSEAGAGYGYTF. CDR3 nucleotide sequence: TGTGCCAGCAGTGAAGCAGGGGCTGGCTATGGCTACACCTTC.

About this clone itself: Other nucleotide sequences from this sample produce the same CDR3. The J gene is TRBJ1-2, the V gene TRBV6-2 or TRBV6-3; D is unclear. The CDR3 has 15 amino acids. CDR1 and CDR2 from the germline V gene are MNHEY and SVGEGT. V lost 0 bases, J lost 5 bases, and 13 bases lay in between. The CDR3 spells CASSYSPRGSYGYTF. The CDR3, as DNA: TGTGCCAGCAGTTACTCCCCACGGGGATCATATGGCTACACCTTC.

This CDR3 reads CASGPGHPTNNEQFF. CDR3 DNA: TGTGCTAGTGGGCCGGGACACCCAACCAACAATGAGCAGTTCTTC. The chain carries TRBV12-5 and TRBJ2-1, with D possibly being TRBD1 (6 bases). Germline CDR1 LGHNT, CDR2 FRNRAP. CDR3 length: 15 residues. V shed 6 bases and J shed 5 bases, with 17 bases lying between them.

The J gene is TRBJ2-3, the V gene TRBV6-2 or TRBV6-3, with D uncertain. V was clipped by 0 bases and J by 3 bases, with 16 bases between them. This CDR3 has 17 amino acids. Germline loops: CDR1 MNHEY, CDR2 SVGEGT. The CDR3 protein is CASSYSSLNGWTDTQYF. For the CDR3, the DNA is TGTGCCAGCAGTTACTCGTCCCTAAATGGTTGGACAGATACGCAGTATTTT.

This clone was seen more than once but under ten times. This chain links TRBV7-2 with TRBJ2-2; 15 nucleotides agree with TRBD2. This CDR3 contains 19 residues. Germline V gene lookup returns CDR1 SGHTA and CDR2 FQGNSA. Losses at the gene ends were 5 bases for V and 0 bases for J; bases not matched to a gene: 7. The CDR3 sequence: CASSPGTSGGTPNTGELFF. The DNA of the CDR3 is TGTGCCAGCAGCCCGGGGACTAGCGGGGGGACTCCGAACACCGGGGAGCTGTTTTTT.

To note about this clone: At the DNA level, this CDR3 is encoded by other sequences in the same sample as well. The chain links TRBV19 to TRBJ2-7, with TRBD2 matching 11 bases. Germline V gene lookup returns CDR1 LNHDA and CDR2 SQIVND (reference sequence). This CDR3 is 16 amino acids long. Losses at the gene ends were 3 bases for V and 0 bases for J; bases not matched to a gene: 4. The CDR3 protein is CASSIGTSGNSYEQYF. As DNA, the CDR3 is TGTGCCAGTAGTATCGGGACTAGCGGTAACTCCTACGAGCAGTACTTC.

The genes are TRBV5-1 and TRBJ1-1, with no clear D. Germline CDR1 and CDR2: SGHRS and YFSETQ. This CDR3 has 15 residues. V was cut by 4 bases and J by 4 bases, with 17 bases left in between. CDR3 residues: CASSPRSVLGTEAFF. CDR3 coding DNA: TGCGCCAGCAGCCCGCGGTCGGTCCTCGGCACTGAAGCTTTCTTT.

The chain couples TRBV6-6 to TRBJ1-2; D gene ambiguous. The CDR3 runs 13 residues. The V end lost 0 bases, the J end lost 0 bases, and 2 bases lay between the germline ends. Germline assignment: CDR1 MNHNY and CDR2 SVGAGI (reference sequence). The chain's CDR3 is CASSYSANYGYTF. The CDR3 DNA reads TGTGCCAGCAGTTACTCCGCTAACTATGGCTACACCTTC.

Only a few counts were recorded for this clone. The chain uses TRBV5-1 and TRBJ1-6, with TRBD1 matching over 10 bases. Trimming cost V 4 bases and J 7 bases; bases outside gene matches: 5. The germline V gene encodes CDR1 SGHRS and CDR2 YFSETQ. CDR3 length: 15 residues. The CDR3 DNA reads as TGCGCCAGCAGCCAGACGACAGGGGGCAATTCACCCCTCCACTTT. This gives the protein CASSQTTGGNSPLHF.

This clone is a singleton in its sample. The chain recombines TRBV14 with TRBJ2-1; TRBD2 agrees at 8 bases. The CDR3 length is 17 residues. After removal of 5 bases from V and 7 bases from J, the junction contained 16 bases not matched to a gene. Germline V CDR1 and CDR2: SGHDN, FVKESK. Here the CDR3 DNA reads TGTGCCAGCAGCGAACCTTGGACTAGCTATAATGGGAATGAGCAGTTCTTC. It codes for CASSEPWTSYNGNEQFF.

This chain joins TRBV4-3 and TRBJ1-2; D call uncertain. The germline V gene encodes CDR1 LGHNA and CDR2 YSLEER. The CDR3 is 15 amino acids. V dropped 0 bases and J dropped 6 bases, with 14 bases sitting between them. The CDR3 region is CASSQDVGSWNGYTF. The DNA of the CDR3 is TGCGCCAGCAGCCAAGATGTCGGGTCGTGGAATGGCTACACCTTC.

This CDR3 reads CAWSPTARRVEEQYF. Written as DNA, the CDR3 is TGTGCCTGGAGTCCGACAGCCAGGAGGGTTGAGGAGCAGTACTTC. V gene TRBV30 combines with J gene TRBJ2-7; possibly TRBD2 for D (6 bases). The CDR3 loop spans 15 amino acids. V was trimmed by 2 bases and J by 7 bases, leaving 21 bases between them. Germline-derived CDR1 and CDR2 are GTSNPN and SVGIG (reference sequence).

CDR3 amino acids: CASSWTGGATTGELFF. The DNA for the CDR3 is TGCGCCAGCAGCTGGACAGGGGGCGCGACCACCGGGGAGCTGTTTTTT. V usage is TRBV5-1 and J usage is TRBJ2-2; 11 bases agree with TRBD1. The CDR3 totals 16 residues. V shed 3 bases and J 4 bases; nucleotides not matched to a gene: 5. CDR1 SGHRS and CDR2 YFSETQ come from the germline V gene.

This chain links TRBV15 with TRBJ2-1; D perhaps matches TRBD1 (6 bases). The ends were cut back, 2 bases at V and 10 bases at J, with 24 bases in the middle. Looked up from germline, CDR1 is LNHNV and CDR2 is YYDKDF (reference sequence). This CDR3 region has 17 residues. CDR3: CATSRLDVPGQGSEQFF. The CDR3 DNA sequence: TGTGCCACCAGCAGACTCGACGTCCCGGGACAAGGTTCAGAGCAGTTCTTC.

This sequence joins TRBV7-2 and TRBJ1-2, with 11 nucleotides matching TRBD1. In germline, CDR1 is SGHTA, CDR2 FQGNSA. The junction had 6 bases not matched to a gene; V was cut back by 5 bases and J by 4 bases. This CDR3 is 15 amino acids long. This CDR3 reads CASSPGGTGGYGYTF. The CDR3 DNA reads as TGTGCCAGCAGCCCAGGGGGGACAGGGGGCTATGGCTACACCTTC.

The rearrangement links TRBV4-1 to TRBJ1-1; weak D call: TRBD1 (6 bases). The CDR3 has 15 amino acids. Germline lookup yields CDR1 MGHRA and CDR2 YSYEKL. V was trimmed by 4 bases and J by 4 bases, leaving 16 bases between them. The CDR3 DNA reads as TGCGCCAGCAGCCTCAGGGGCAACGAGGGCACTGAAGCTTTCTTT. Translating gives CASSLRGNEGTEAFF.

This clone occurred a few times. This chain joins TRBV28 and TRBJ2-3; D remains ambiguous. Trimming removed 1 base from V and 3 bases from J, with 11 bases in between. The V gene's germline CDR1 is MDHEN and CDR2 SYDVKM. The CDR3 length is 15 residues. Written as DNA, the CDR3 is TGTGCCAGCAGTTTATCCCCCGAGAGGACAGATACGCAGTATTTT. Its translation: CASSLSPERTDTQYF. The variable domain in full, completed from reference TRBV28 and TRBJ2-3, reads DVKVTQSSRYLVKRTGEKVFLECVQDMDHENMFWYRQDPGLGLRLIYFSYDVKMKEKGDIPEGYSVSREKKERFSLILESASTNQTSMYLCASSLSPERTDTQYFGPGTRLTVL.

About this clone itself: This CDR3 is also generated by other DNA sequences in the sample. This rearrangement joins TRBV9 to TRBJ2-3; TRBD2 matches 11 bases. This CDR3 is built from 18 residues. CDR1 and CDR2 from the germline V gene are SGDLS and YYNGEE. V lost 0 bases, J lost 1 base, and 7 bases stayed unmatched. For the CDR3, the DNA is TGTGCCAGCAGCGTAGCTCCGCTAGCGGGGGGTCGCACAGATACGCAGTATTTT. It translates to CASSVAPLAGGRTDTQYF.

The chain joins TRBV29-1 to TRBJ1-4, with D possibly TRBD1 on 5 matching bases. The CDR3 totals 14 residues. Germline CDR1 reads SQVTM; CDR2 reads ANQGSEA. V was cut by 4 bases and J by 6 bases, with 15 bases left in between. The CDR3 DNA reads TGCAGCGTTGGAGGCGGGGACGTGGATGAAAAACTGTTTTTT. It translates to CSVGGGDVDEKLFF.

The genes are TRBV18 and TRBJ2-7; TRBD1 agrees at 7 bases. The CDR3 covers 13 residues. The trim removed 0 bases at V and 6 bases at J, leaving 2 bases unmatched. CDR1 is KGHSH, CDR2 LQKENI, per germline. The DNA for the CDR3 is TGTGCCAGCTCACCACCGGCAGGGGGCGAGCAGTACTTC. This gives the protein CASSPPAGGEQYF.

CDR3 amino acids: CASSQSDGGYTF. The CDR3 nucleotides read TGTGCCAGCAGCCAGTCCGACGGGGGCTACACCTTC. The genes are TRBV5-4 and TRBJ1-2; D gene unclear. CDR1 is SGHNT, CDR2 YYREEE, per germline (reference sequence). The CDR3 consists of 12 residues. Between the trimmed V and J ends, which lost 4 bases and 8 bases, there was a span of 12 bases.

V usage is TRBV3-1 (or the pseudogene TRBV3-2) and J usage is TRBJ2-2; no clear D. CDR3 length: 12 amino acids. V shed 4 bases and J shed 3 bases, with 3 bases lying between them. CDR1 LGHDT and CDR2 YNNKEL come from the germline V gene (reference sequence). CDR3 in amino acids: CASSLYTGELFF. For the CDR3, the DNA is TGTGCCAGCAGCCTCTACACCGGGGAGCTGTTTTTT.

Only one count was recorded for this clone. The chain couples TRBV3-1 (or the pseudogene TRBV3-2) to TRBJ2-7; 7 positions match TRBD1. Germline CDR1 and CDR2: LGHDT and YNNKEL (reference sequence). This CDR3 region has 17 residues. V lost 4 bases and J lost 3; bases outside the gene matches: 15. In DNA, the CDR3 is TGTGCCAGCAGCCCCACCCCAGGGGGTTCTGCTCACTACGAGCAGTACTTC. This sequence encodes CASSPTPGGSAHYEQYF.

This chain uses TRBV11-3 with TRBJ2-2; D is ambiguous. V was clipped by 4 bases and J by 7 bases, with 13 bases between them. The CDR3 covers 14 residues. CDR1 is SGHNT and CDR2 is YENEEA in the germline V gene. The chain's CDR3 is CASSSKRLGGELFF. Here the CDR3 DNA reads TGTGCCAGCAGCTCAAAAAGGCTAGGCGGGGAGCTGTTTTTT.

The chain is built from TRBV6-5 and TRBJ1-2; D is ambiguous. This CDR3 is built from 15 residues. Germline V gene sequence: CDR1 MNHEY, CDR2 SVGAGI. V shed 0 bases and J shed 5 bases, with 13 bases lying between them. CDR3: CASSYSRAGKYGYTF. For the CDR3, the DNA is TGTGCCAGCAGTTACTCGAGAGCGGGAAAGTATGGCTACACCTTC.

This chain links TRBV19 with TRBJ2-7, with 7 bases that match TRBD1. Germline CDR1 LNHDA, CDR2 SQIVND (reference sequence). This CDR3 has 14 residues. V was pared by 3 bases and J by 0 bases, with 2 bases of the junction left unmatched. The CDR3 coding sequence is TGTGCCAGTAGTATCAACAGGGGCTCCTACGAGCAGTACTTC. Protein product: CASSINRGSYEQYF.

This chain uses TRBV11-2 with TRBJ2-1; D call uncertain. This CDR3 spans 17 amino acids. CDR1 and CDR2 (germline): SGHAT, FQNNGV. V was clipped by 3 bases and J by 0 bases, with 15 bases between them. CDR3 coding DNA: TGTGCCAGCAGCTTGGAGAGAGTCAGAAGCTCCTACAATGAGCAGTTCTTC. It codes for CASSLERVRSSYNEQFF. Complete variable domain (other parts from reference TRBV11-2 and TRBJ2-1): EAGVAQSPRYKIIEKRQSVAFWCNPISGHATLYWYQQILGQGPKLLIQFQNNGVVDDSQLPKDRFSAERLKGVDSTLKIQPAKLEDSAVYLCASSLERVRSSYNEQFFGPGTRLTVL.